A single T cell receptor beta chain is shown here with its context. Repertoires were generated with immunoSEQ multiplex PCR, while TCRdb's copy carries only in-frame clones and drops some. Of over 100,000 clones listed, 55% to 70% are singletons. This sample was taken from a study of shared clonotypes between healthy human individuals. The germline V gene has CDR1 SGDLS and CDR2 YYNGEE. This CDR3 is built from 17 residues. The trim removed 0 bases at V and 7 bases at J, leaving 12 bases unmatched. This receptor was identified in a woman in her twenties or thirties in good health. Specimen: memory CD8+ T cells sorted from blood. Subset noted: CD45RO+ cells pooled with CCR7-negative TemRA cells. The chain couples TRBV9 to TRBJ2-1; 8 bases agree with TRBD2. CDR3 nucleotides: TGTGCCAGCAGCGTAGCAATAGGCGGGAGGCCGGGGAATGAGCAGTTCTTC. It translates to CASSVAIGGRPGNEQFF.